This TCR beta chain was profiled in a study of T cells in Graves' hyperthyroidism and ophthalmopathy. Stable Graves' hyperthyroidism denoted no ophthalmopathy progression over 18 months. Recently diagnosed hyperthyroidism of less than 2 months' duration affected patients aged 18 to 65. In making diagnoses, clinical symptoms, serum thyroxine and TRAb, thyroid ultrasound and orbital computed tomography were all used. Study results and caveats: Blood samples included most of the expanded thyroid clonotypes exceeding 0.001.

Template material for amplifying TCR beta CDR3 regions consisted of RNA transcripts. The HTBI set primed first-round TCR CDR3 RT-PCR. TCRdb independently ran MiXCR on the multiplex PCR reads; one entry per CDR3 protein. The data hold around 450,000 distinct CDR3 sequences, with around 15% observed a single time. This CDR3 region has 18 residues. V lost 8 bases and J lost 3, with 27 bases in between. In germline, CDR1 is LGHNT, CDR2 FRNRAP. This clonotype was seen at least ten times. Antigen: not known. The chain is built from TRBV12-5 and TRBJ2-3; weak D call: TRBD1 (5 bases). Sequencing was performed on blood. The clonotype was recovered from a woman aged 18-30 years with Graves' hyperthyroidism. CDR3 bases: TGTGCTAGTTCTGAGTTAGGGTTAGGGGCTAGGAAGACAGATACGCAGTATTTT. Residues: CASSELGLGARKTDTQYF.